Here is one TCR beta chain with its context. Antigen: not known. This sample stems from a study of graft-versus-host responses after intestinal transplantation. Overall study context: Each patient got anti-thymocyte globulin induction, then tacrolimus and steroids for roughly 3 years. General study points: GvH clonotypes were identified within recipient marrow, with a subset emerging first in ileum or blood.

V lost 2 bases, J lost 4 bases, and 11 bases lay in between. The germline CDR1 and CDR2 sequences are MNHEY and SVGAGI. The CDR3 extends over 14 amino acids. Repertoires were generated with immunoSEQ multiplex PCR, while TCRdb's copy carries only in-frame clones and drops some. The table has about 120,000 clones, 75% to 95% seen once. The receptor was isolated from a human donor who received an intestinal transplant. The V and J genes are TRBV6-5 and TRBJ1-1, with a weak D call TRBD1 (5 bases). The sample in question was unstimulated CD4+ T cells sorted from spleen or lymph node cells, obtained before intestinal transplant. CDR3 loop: CASSYIGRVTEAFF. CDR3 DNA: TGTGCCAGCAGTTACATCGGCAGGGTCACTGAAGCTTTCTTT.